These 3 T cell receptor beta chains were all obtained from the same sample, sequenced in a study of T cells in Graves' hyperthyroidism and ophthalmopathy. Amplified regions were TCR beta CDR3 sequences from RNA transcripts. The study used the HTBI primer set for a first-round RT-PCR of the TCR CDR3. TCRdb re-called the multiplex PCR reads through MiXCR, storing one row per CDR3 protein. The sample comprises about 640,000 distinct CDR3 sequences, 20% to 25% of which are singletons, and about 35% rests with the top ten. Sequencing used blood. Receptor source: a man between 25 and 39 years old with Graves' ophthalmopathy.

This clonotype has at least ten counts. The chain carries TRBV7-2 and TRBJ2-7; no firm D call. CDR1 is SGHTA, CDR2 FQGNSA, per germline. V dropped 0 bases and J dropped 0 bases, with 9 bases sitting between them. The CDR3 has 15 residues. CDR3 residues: CASSLALRGSYEQYF. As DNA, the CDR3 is TGTGCCAGCAGCTTAGCGCTTAGAGGCTCCTACGAGCAGTACTTC.

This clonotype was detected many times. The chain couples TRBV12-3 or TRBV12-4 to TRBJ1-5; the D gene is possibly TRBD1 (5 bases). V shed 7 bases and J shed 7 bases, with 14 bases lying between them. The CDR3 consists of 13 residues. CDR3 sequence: CASTPGGDQPQHF. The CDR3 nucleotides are TGTGCCAGCACGCCCGGAGGGGACCAGCCCCAGCATTTT.

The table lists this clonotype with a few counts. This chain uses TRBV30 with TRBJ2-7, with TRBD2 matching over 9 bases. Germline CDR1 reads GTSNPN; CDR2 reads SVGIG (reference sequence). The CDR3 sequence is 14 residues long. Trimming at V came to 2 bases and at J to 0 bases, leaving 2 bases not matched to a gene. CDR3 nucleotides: TGTGCCTGGAGTCCTAGCGGGACCTCCTACGAGCAGTACTTC. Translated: CAWSPSGTSYEQYF.